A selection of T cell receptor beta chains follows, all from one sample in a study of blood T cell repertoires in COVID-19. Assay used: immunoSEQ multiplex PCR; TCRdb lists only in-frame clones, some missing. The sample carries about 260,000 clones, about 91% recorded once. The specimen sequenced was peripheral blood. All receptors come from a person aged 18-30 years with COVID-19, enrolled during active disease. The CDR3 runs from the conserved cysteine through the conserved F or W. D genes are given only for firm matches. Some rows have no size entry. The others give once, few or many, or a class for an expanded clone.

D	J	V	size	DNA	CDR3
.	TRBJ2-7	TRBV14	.	TGTGCCAGCAGCCAGGGACATAACGACTACGAGCAGTACTTC	CASSQGHNDYEQYF
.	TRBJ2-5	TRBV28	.	TGTGCCAGCAGTTTCGGGGGACCGCGGGAGACCCAGTACTTC	CASSFGGPRETQYF
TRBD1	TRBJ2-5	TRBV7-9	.	TGTGCCAGCAGCCCCGTCGACAGGGGAGGAGAGACCCAGTACTTC	CASSPVDRGGETQYF
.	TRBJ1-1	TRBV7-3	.	TGTGCCAGCAGCTTAGAGGTCCATGCCCCTCTGACGAACACTGAAGCTTTCTTT	CASSLEVHAPLTNTEAFF
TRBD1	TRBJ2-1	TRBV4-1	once	TGCGCCAGCAGCCACCCTCAGGGGGCATCCTACAATGAGCAGTTCTTC	CASSHPQGASYNEQFF
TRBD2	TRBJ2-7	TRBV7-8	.	TGTGCCAGCAGCGCCATAGCGGGAGGCTCCTACTCCTACGAGCAGTACTTC	CASSAIAGGSYSYEQYF
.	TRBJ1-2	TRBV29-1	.	TGCAGCGTTGAACCCCAAATAGGGGGCTATGGCTACACCTTC	CSVEPQIGGYGYTF
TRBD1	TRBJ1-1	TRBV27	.	TGTGCCAGCTCCCAGGGGGCGAGAACTGAAGCTTTCTTT	CASSQGARTEAFF
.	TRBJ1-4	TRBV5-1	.	TGCGCCAGCAGCTTGGTGCCGGGAGAAGAAAAACTGTTTTTT	CASSLVPGEEKLFF
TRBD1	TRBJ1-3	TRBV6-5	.	TGTGCCAGCAGCAACAGGGGAGTTGGAGGAAACACCATATATTTT	CASSNRGVGGNTIYF
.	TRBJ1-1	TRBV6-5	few	TGTGCCAGCAGACAAGAAAACACTGAAGCTTTCTTT	CASRQENTEAFF
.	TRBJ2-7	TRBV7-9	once	TGTGCCAGCAGCGGGGAGACAGGCTACTACGAGCAGTACTTC	CASSGETGYYEQYF
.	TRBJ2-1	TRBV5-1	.	TGCGCCAGCAGCTTGGCCTGGGCCTATGAGCAGTTCTTC	CASSLAWAYEQFF
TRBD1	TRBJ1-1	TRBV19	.	TGTGCCAGTATTGGGACAGGGGGCGCGCAGAACACTGAAGCTTTCTTT	CASIGTGGAQNTEAFF
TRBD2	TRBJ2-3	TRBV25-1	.	TGTGCCAGCAGTGCCCACCTAGGCAGCGGGAGGGCCCGGGATACGCAGTATTTT	CASSAHLGSGRARDTQYF
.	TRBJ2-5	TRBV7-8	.	TGTGCCAGCAGCTTAATCGGTGAGCAGGGCGAAGAGACCCAGTACTTC	CASSLIGEQGEETQYF
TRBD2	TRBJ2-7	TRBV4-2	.	TGTGCCAGCAGCCAGATCGTTTTAGGGCTAGCGGGAGAGGGCGAGCAGTACTTC	CASSQIVLGLAGEGEQYF
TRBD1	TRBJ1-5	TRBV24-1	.	TGTGCCACCAGTGATCCACGGGACAGATATCAGCCCCAGCATTTT	CATSDPRDRYQPQHF
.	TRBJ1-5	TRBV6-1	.	TGTGCCAGCAGTGAAACTAGGGTGCAGCCCCAGCATTTT	CASSETRVQPQHF
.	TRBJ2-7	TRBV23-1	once	TGCGCCAGCAGTCAATCCAATCGGCTAGCTCACTACGAGCAGTACTTC	CASSQSNRLAHYEQYF
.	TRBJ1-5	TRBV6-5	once	TGTGCCAGCAGTTCAGAAAGGGGTTTCCAGCCCCAGCATTTT	CASSSERGFQPQHF
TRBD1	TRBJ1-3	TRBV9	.	TGTGCCAGCAGCGCAACAGGGGCCTCTGGAAACACCATATATTTT	CASSATGASGNTIYF
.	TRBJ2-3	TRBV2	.	TGTGCCAGCAGTGAACTGCGGGCTAGCACAGATACGCAGTATTTT	CASSELRASTDTQYF